The 6 T cell receptor beta chains reported below all come from one sample, sequenced in a study of regulatory T cells in long-lasting Graves disease. Construction of the TCR beta libraries employed iRepertoire HTBI primers in conjunction with Arm-PCR of CDR3 regions. TCRdb passed the multiplex PCR reads through MiXCR, listing each CDR3 protein once. Here the sample spans around 240,000 distinct CDR3 sequences, approximately 20% being singletons. Time point of the sample: newly diagnosed GD, antithyroid drugs for less than 3 months. There was RNA extracted from PBMCs, and the TCR library was made from it. These data were likewise used in another study, on T cells in Graves' hyperthyroidism and ophthalmopathy.

The material was peripheral blood mononuclear cells (PBMCs), obtained at new diagnosis, from a patient treated with antithyroid drugs. The receptors here all came from a woman in her 30s with Graves disease.

With regard to this clonotype: A read error is possible here, since a much larger clone lies one base away. The CDR3 does not close with the conserved phenylalanine or tryptophan, likely indicating a read error. The chain is built from TRBV7-9 and TRBJ2-1, with D possibly matching TRBD1 (5 bases). Germline values: CDR1 SEHNR, CDR2 FQNEAQ (reference sequence). There are 14 residues in the CDR3. V lost 5 bases and J 9 bases, leaving 17 bases between the germline ends. The chain's CDR3 is CASSRPRDWGEQFI. CDR3 DNA: TGTGCCAGCAGCCGACCCAGGGATTGGGGTGAGCAGTTCATC.

This clonotype appeared many times. The chain couples TRBV27 to TRBJ2-1; weak D call: TRBD1 (5 bases). The CDR3 totals 16 residues. Germline values: CDR1 MNHEY, CDR2 SMNVEV (reference sequence). V lost 0 bases and J 7 bases, leaving 16 bases between the germline ends. The CDR3, as DNA: TGTGCCAGCAGTTTATCTGATTATGCCAGGGTAAATGAGCAGTTCTTC. Translating it yields CASSLSDYARVNEQFF.

The chain carries TRBV28 and TRBJ1-1; a possible D gene is TRBD1 (6 bases). CDR1 is MDHEN and CDR2 is SYDVKM in the germline V gene. V was cut by 3 bases and J by 2 bases, with 19 bases left in between. The CDR3 has 17 residues. The DNA of the CDR3 is TGTGCCAGCAGTTTGTGGCAGGGGCCGTTTGCCAACACTGAAGCTTTCTTT. It codes for CASSLWQGPFANTEAFF. Full variable domain (outside the CDR3, taken from reference TRBV28 and TRBJ1-1): DVKVTQSSRYLVKRTGEKVFLECVQDMDHENMFWYRQDPGLGLRLIYFSYDVKMKEKGDIPEGYSVSREKKERFSLILESASTNQTSMYLCASSLWQGPFANTEAFFGQGTRLTVV.

This clonotype has ten or more counts. The chain uses TRBV12-3 or TRBV12-4 and TRBJ1-1; no firm D call. The ends were cut back, 1 base at V and 0 bases at J, with 6 bases in the middle. This CDR3 has 14 residues. CDR3 sequence (DNA): TGTGCCAGCAGTTTAGGGGTGATGAACACTGAAGCTTTCTTT. It codes for CASSLGVMNTEAFF.

This clonotype was counted many times. The CDR3 here is CASSYSGSTNEKLFF. CDR3 sequence (DNA): TGTGCCAGCAGTTACTCAGGGTCCACTAATGAAAAACTGTTTTTT. The V call is TRBV6-2 or TRBV6-3, the J call TRBJ1-4, with D unresolved. CDR3 length: 15 residues. Per germline, CDR1 MNHEY and CDR2 SVGEGT. V gave up 0 bases and J gave up 2 bases, with 7 bases separating them.

Ten or more counts support this clonotype. The chain uses TRBV6-5 and TRBJ2-7; TRBD2 agrees at 10 bases. The V and J ends lost 2 bases and 7 bases, in that order; junction bases with no gene match: 17. From germline, CDR1 is MNHEY and CDR2 SVGAGI. The CDR3 is made up of 18 amino acids. DNA for the CDR3: TGTGCCAGCAGTTACGGATACAAGACTAGCGGGCTTGTATGGGAGCAGTACTTC. Protein: CASSYGYKTSGLVWEQYF.